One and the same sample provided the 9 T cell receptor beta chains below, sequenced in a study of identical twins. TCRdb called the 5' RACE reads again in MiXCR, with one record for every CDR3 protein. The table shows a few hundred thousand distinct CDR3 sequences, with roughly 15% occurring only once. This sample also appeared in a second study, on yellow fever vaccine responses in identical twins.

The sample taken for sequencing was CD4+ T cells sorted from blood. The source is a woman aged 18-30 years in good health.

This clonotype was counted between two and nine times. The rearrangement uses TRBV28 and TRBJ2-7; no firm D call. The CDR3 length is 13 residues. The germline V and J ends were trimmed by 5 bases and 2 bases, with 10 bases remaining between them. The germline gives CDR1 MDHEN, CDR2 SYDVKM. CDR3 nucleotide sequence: TGTGCCAGCAGTAGTCCCACGACCTACGAGCAGTACTTC. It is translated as CASSSPTTYEQYF. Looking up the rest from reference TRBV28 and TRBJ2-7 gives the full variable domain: DVKVTQSSRYLVKRTGEKVFLECVQDMDHENMFWYRQDPGLGLRLIYFSYDVKMKEKGDIPEGYSVSREKKERFSLILESASTNQTSMYLCASSSPTTYEQYFGPGTRLTVT.

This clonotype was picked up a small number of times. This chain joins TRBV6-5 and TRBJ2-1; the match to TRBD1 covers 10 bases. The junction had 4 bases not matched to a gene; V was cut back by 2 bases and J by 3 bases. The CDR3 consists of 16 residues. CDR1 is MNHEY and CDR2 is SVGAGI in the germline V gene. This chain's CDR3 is CASSYRDRGDYNEQFF. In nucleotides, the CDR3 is TGTGCCAGCAGTTACCGGGACAGGGGCGACTACAATGAGCAGTTCTTC.

As DNA, the CDR3 is TGTGCCAGTACTACGTCCCCTTATAGCAATCAGCCCCAGCATTTT. The encoded protein is CASTTSPYSNQPQHF. The rearrangement uses TRBV19 and TRBJ1-5; D is unresolved. V was trimmed by 7 bases and J by 0 bases, leaving 13 bases between them. The CDR3 consists of 15 residues. In germline, CDR1 is LNHDA, CDR2 SQIVND (reference sequence).

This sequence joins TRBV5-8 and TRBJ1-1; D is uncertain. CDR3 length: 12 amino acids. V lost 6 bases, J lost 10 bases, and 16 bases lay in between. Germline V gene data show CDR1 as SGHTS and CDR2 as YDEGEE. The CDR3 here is CASTFGGIVAFF. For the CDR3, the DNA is TGTGCCAGCACCTTTGGCGGGATAGTAGCTTTCTTT.

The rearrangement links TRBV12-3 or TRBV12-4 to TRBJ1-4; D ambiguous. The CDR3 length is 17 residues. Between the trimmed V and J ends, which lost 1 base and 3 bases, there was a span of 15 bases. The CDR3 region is CASSLGQSKTSNEKLFF. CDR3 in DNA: TGTGCCAGCAGTTTAGGGCAGAGCAAGACCTCTAATGAAAAACTGTTTTTT.

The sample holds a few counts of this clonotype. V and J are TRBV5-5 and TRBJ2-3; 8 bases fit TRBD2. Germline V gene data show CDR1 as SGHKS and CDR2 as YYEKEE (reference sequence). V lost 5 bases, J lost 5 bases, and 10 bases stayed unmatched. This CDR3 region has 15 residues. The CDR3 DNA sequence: TGTGCCAGCAGGGCGGGACTAGGGGTCGAAGATACGCAGTATTTT. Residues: CASRAGLGVEDTQYF.

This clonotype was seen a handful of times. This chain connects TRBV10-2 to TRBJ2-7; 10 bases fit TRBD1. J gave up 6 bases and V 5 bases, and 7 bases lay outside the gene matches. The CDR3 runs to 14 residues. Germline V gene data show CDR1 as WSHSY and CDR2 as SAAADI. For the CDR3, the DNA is TGCGCCAGCAGTTATGGGACAGGGGTTTCCGAGCAGTACTTC. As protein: CASSYGTGVSEQYF.

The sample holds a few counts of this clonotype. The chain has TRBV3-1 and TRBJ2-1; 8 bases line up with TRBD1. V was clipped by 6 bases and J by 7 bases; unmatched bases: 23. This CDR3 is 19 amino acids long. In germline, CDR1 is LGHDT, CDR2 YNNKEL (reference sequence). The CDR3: CASSSGGAPYSRTGNEQFF. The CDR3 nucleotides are TGTGCCAGCAGTTCCGGGGGTGCTCCTTACTCCCGGACAGGGAATGAGCAGTTCTTC.

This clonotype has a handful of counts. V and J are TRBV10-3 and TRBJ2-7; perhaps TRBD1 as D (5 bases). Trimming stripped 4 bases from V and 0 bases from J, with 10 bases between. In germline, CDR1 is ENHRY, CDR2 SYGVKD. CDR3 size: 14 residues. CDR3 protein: CAISGQGSSYEQYV. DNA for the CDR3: TGTGCCATCAGTGGCCAGGGAAGCTCCTACGAGCAGTACGTC.